This record concerns one TCR beta chain sequence. There is no known antigen for this receptor. Per-base quality was not reported, and no clone a single base away is much larger than it. Library construction relied on the immunoSEQ multiplex PCR assay. In the original analysis: A statistical classification framework was built to diagnose cytomegalovirus status from the catalog of TCR beta chain sequences. TCRdb took this table from immuneACCESS and kept in-frame rearrangements with V and J called. Such tables lack part of the clones; where checked against another copy, unresolved V genes explain under half of the gap, and the rest is unexplained. The V and J calls and clone size are taken from that table; D and trimming were inferred from the DNA. Counted in this sample were 200,000 to 300,000 clones; about 90% of them appeared once. The ten biggest clones cover 12% of the sample. The donors belonged to the validation cohort of 90 to 150 subjects, which was separate from the approximately 610-subject first cohort.

This sample stems from a study of cytomegalovirus exposure and HLA in healthy donors (dated by TCRdb to 2016 to 2017). For the wider study: According to a later analysis, the 120 or so validation repertoires were produced on the same platform as the roughly 600 repertoires of the first cohort. The study was designed to test whether signatures of past pathogen exposure could be identified by cataloging public T cell receptors. In addition to the first cohort of 666 subjects, a separate validation cohort of under 150 different subjects was used. To predict cytomegalovirus infection status, the study combined high-throughput TCR immunosequencing, statistical association of individual TCRs with disease status, and machine learning.

V gives up 5 bases and J gives up 0 bases, and the segment between their germline ends measures 8 bases. Counted from cysteine to phenylalanine, this CDR3 has 14 amino acids. CDR3 DNA only is kept here, 42 bases in frame from base 1. CDR1 and CDR2 were assigned from the germline V gene (reference sequence) as SEHNR and FQNEAQ. What the research found in general, with its limitations: The authors suggested that the approach could potentially be generalized to other disease states and immunological phenotypes. A few of the identified cytomegalovirus-associated TCR beta chains were confirmed in vitro to be specific for cytomegalovirus antigens. A later analysis found that TCRs clustered in the first cohort also tended to co-occur in the approximately 120 validation repertoires, with 94% of cluster scores above 0. Cytomegalovirus status was reported to be diagnosed by the classifier with high specificity and sensitivity in both the original and validation cohorts. All 120 or so repertoires were used to score co-occurrence in the validation cohort in a later analysis, because that analysis had no HLA typing for the cohort. In the study, some 180 TCR beta chains were listed as associated with cytomegalovirus. Most TCR sequences were observed very rarely across donors, whereas some public TCRs were present in many individuals.

The receptor was isolated from a man between 18 and 35 years old in good health and CMV-seropositive. Material for sequencing was PBMCs. The V and J segments used are TRBV7-9 and TRBJ1-3; the D gene assignment is ambiguous. The sequenced DNA: TGTGCCAGCAGCGGTTATCTCTCTGGAAACACCATATATTTT. Its translation is CASSGYLSGNTIYF. Beyond the CDR3, the reference TRBV7-9 and TRBJ1-3 genes provide the residues; the full variable domain reads: DTGVSQNPRHKITKRGQNVTFRCDPISEHNRLYWYRQTLGQGPEFLTYFQNEAQLEKSRLLSDRFSAERPKGSFSTLEIQRTEQGDSAMYLCASSGYLSGNTIYFGEGSWLTVV.